At least ten counts were recorded for the clone carrying this TCR beta chain. TCRdb fed the 5' RACE reads into MiXCR, producing one record per CDR3 protein. The sample has under 100,000 distinct CDR3 sequences, approximately 4.3% seen once. This sample's time point: longitudinal time-point 3. The sample belongs to a study of neurological immune-mediated disorders. This receptor was identified in a woman aged 60-75 years with multiple sclerosis. Sequencing input: PBMCs.

This CDR3 is CASSVDLRGSGPLHF. As DNA, the CDR3 is TGTGCCAGCAGCGTAGACCTCAGGGGGTCGGGACCCCTCCACTTT. The rearrangement links TRBV9 to TRBJ1-6, with 7 bases that match TRBD1. The V segment lost 0 bases and the J segment 12 bases; nucleotides outside the gene matches: 9. From germline, CDR1 is SGDLS and CDR2 YYNGEE. The CDR3 loop spans 15 amino acids.